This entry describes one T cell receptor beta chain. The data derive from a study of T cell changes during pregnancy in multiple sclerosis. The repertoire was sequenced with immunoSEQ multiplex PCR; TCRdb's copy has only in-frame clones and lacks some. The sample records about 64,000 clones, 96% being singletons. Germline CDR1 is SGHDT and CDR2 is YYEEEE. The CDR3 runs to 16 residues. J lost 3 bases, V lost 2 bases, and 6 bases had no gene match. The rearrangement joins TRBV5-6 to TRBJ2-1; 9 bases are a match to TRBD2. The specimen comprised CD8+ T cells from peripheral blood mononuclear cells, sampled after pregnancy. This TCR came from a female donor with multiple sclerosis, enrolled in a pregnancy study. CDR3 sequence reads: CASSFSAGGLYNEQFF. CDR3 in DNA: TGTGCCAGCAGCTTTTCAGCGGGAGGTCTCTACAATGAGCAGTTCTTC.